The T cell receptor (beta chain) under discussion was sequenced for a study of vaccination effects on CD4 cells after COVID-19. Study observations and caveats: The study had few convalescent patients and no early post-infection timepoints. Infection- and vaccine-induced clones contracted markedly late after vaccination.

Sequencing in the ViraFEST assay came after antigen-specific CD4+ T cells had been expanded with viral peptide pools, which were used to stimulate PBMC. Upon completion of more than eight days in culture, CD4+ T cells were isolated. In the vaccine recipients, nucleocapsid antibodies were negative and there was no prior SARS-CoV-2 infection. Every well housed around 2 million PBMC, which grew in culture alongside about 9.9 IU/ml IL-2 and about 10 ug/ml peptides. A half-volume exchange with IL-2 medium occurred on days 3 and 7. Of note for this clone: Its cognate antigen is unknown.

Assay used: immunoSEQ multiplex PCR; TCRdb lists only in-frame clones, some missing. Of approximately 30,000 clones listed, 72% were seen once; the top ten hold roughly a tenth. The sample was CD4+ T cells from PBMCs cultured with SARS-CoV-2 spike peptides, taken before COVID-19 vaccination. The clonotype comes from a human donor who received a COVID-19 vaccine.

The CDR3 DNA reads TGTGCCACCGGGACAGTGGGTGGCCCTGAAGCTTTCTTT. Translation gives CATGTVGGPEAFF. This sequence joins TRBV2 and TRBJ1-1, with TRBD1 matching 7 bases. The CDR3 runs to 13 residues. J was trimmed by 6 bases and V by 10 bases; bases with no gene match: 11. Germline loops: CDR1 SNHLY, CDR2 FYNNEI.